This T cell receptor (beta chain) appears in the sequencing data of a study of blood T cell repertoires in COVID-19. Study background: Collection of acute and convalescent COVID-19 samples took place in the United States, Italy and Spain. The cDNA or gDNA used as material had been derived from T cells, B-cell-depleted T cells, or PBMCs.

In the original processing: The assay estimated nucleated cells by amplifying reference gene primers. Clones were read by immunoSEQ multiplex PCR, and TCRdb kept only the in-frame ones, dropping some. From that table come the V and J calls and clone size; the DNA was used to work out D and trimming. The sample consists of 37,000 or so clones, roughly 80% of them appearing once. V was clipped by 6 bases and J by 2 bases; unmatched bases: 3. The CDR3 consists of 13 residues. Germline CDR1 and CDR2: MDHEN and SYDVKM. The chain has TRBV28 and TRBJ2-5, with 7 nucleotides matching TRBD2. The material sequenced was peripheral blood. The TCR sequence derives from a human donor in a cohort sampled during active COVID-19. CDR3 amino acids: CASRVGGQETQYF. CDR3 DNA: TGTGCCAGCAGGGTGGGGGGGCAAGAGACCCAGTACTTC.